This TCR beta chain was identified during a study of shared clonotypes between healthy human individuals. The wider study: There were three CD4 naive, three CD4 memory, two CD8 naive and one CD8 memory plates per donor. Whole-study results and caveats: Specimens sampled were limited to blood, with tissue repertoires likely differing. Unshared clonotypes carried lower generation probabilities than those common to all four donors.

The data were produced by immunoSEQ multiplex PCR, yet TCRdb's version contains in-frame clones alone and is incomplete. The sample shows some 2.1 million clones, 80% to 95% of them seen only once. The naive CD8 fraction comprised CD45RO-negative cells positively selected for CCR7 and excluded terminally differentiated effector memory CD45RA+ cells. A note on this clone: What it binds is not known.

CDR1 is MNHEY and CDR2 is SMNVEV in the germline V gene (reference sequence). The CDR3 covers 16 residues. The V gene end was trimmed by 6 bases and the J gene end by 1 base; junction bases not matched to a gene: 8. Specimen: naive CD8+ T cells from PBMCs. This TCR came from a man aged 18 to 30 in good health. Some clones in this sample may be carry-over from other donors' samples. The gene calls are TRBV27 and TRBJ2-2; 7 bases line up with TRBD1. CDR3 sequence (DNA): TGTGCCAGCAGGTACCCTGGGACAGAGAACACCGGGGAGCTGTTTTTT. The encoded protein is CASRYPGTENTGELFF.